The following is a T cell receptor (beta chain) sequence with its context. What it binds is not known. This entry is derived from a study of cytomegalovirus exposure and HLA in healthy donors. Study summary: The roughly 120 million unique TCR beta sequences, from approximately 170 million T cells, were found by an earlier analysis. Findings and caveats of the study: Reports indicated that the classifier achieved high specificity and sensitivity in diagnosing cytomegalovirus status.

A multiplex PCR was run with 60 Vbeta primers and 13 Jbeta primers. The repertoire was sequenced with immunoSEQ multiplex PCR; TCRdb's copy has only in-frame clones and lacks some. There are 55,000 to 75,000 clones in the sample, with 3.5% to 4.5% held by the top ten. Material: PBMCs. The receptor comes from a male donor in good health and CMV-seronegative.

The CDR3 sequence: CASSLGRNQPQHF. DNA of the CDR3: TGTGCCAGCAGCTTAGGCAGGAATCAGCCCCAGCATTTT. V usage is TRBV7-3 and J usage is TRBJ1-5, with D unclear. With 2 bases removed from V and 4 bases from J, the gap between germline ends came to 6 bases. CDR1 and CDR2 from the germline V gene are SGHTA and FQGTGA. The CDR3 spans 13 residues.